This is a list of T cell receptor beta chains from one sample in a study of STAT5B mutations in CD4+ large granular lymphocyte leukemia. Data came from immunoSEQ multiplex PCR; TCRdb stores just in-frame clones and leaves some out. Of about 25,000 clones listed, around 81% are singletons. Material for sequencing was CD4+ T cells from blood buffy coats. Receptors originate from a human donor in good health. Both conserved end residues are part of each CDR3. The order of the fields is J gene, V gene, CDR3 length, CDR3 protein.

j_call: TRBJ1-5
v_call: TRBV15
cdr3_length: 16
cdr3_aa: CATSKSRGLSNQPQHF

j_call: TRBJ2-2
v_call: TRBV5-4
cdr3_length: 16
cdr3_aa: CASSLGGGTNTGELFF

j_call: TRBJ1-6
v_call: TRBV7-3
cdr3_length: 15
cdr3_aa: CASSLTDRFNSPLHF

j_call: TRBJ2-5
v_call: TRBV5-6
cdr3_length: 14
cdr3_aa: CASSSPGAKGTQYF

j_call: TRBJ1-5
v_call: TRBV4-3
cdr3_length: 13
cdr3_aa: CASSQDRDRAQHF

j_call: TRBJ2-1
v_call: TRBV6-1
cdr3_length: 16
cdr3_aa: CASSAFPTGEHNEQFF

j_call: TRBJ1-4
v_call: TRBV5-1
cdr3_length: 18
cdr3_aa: CASSSPGLLSLTYEKLFF

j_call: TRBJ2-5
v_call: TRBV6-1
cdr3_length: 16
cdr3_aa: CASSAKDGRGVKTQYF

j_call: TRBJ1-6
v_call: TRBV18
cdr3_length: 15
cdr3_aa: CASSQQGGYNSPLHF

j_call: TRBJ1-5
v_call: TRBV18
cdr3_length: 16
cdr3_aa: CASSRLGGGGNQPQHF

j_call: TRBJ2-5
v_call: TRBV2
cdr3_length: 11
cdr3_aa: CASRRQETQYF

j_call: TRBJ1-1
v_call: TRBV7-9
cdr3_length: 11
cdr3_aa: CATGADTEAFF

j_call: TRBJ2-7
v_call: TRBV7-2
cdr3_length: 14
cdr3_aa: CASSLSDRTYEQYF

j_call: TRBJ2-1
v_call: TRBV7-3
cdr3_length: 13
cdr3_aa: CASSFSQGNEQFF

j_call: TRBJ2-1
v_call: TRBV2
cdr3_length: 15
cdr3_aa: CASSGTSGRDSEQFF

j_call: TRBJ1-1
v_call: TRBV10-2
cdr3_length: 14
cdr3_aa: CASRNGIANTEAFF

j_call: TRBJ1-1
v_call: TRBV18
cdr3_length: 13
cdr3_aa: CASSPIRNTEAFF

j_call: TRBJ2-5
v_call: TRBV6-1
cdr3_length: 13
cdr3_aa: CASTYEFRETQYF

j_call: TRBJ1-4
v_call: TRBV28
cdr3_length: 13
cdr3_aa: CASSFPHNEKLFF

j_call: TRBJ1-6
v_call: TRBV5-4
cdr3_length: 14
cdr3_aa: CASSLAGRGSPLHF

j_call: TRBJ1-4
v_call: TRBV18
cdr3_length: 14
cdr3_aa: CASSPQRLDGGLFF

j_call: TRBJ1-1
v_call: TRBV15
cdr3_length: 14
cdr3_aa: CATSKGGLNTEAFF

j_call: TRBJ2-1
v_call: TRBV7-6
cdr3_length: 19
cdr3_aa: CASSLAIMGQQSSYNEQFF

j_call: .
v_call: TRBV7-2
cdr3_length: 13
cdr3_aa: CASGPLGAYEQYF

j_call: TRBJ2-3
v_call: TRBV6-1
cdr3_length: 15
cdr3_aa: CASSEPSGPSVTQYF

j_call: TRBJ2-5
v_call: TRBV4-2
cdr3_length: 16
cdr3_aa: CASSQELAGGQETQYF

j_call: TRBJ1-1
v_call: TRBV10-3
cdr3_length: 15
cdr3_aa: CAISDEQGSNTEAFF

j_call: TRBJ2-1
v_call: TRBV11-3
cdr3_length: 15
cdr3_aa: CASSSDRVVGYEQFF

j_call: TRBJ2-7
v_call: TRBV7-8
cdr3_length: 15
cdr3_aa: CASSLTLAGVHEQYF

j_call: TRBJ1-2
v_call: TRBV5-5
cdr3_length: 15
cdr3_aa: CASSLSAGAVYGYTF

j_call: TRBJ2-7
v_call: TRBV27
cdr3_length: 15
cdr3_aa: CASSHLPGAPYEQYF

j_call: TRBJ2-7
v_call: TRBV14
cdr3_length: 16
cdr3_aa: CASSQDHVGRTYEQYF

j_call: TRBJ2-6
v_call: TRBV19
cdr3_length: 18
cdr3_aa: CASSTTGGMSSGANVLTF

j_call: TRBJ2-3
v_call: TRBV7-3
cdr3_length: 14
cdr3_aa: CASSPQGTTDTQYF

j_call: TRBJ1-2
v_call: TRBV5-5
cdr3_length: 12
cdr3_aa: CASNTNGGSYTF

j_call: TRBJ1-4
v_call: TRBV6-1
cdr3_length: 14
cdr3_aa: CASSEAVRGEKLFF

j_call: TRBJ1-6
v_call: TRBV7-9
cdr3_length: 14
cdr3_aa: CASSLDMEGSPLHF

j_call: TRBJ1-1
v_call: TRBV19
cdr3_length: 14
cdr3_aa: CASSPGTGNTEAFF

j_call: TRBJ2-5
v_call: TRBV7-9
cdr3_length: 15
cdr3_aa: CASSLEAGRLKTQYF

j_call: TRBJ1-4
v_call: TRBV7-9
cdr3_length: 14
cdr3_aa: CASSLSMGHEKLFF

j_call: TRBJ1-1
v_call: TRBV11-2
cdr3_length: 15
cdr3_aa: CASSRGGARDTEAFF

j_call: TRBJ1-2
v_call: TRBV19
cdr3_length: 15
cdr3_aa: CASTAPGQGGYGYTF